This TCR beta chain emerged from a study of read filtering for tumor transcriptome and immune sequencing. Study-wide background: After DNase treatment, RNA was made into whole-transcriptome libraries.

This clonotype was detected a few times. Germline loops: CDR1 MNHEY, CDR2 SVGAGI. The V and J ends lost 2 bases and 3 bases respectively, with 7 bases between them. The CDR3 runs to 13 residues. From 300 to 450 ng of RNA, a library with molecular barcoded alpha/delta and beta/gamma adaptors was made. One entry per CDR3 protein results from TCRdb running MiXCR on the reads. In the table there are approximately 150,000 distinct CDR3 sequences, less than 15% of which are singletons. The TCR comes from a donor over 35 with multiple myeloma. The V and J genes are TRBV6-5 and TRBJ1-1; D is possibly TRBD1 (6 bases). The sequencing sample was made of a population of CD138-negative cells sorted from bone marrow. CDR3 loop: CASSYGGHTEAFF. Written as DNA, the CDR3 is TGTGCCAGCAGTTACGGGGGGCACACTGAAGCTTTCTTT.